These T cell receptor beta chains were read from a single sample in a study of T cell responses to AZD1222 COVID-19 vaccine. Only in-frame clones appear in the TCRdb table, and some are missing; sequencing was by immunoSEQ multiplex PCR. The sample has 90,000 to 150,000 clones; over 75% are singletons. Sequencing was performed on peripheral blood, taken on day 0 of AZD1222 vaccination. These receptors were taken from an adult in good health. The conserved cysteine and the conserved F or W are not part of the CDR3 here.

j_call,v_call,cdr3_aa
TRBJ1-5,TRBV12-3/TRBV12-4,ASSLSGQPQH
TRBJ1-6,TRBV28,ASNRIDNSPLH
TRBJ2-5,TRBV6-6,ASCESGWETQY
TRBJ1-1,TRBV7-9,ASSLEVVNTEAF
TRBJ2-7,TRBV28,ASSLYHRDEQY
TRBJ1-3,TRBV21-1,ASSKDGTGTRRNTIY
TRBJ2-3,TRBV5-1,ASSLLSGLSTDTQY
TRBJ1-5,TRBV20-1,SASPGQNSNQPQH
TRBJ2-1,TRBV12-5,ASGAGQTSYNEQF
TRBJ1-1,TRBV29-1,SAWDRGRNTEAF
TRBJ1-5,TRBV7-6,ASSPGQPNQPQH
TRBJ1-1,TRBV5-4,ASSPKGDRGRAF
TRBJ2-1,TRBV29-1,SVRTSGGYEQF
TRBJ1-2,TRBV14,ASSQGQFYGYT
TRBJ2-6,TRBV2,ASSVPSSGLGSGANVLT
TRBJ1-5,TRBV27,ASSFRRNQPQH
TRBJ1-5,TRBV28,ASSSLDRPGQPQH
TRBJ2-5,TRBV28,ASRRQSQETQY
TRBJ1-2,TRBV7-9,ASSSTQGAGGYT
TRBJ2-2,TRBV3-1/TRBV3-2,ASSHLGTGALELF
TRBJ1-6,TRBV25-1,ASSGQGSHNSPLH
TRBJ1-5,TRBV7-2,ASSLLFEDAQTNQPQH
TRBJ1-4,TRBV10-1,ASNRKEKLF
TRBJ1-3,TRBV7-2,ASSGRPGTGSSGNTIY
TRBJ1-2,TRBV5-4,ASSLARGLNYGYT
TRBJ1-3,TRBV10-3,AISEPDRGGNTIY
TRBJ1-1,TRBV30,AWSYGTQEAF